Below, 14 T cell receptor beta chains from the same sample are listed, as sequenced in a study of blood T cell repertoires in COVID-19 (dated by TCRdb to 2019 to 2021). Receptor libraries were prepared by the immunoSEQ multiplex PCR assay. The table comes from immuneACCESS by way of TCRdb, which keeps in-frame sequences with V and J called. Part of the clones is missing from these tables; in studies checked, under half for an unresolved V gene and the rest for unknown reasons. Within this sample are some 66,000 clones, with about 90% of them counted one time only. Together, the top ten hold less than 9.5% of the sample. Sequencing was performed on peripheral blood. The receptor set was obtained from a human donor in a cohort sampled during active COVID-19.

V usage is TRBV10-3 and J usage is TRBJ1-1; D is unclear. CDR1 and CDR2 (germline): ENHRY, SYGVKD. The CDR3 loop spans 14 amino acids. Trimming removed 3 bases from V and 0 bases from J, with 8 bases in between. CDR3: CAISDPGLNTEAFF. For the CDR3, the DNA is TGTGCCATCAGTGACCCGGGATTGAACACTGAAGCTTTCTTT.

The chain has TRBV5-1 and TRBJ2-2, with 7 bases matching TRBD2. After removal of 1 base from V and 0 bases from J, the junction contained 6 bases not matched to a gene. Germline loops: CDR1 SGHRS, CDR2 YFSETQ. This CDR3 comprises 17 residues. CDR3 nucleotide sequence: TGCGCCAGCAGCTTGTCCCTGAGCGGGGCGAACACCGGGGAGCTGTTTTTT. This gives the protein CASSLSLSGANTGELFF.

The chain recombines TRBV6-6 with TRBJ1-4; no clear D gene. The CDR3 runs to 16 residues. The V end lost 7 bases, the J end lost 4 bases, and 19 bases lay between the germline ends. Germline loops: CDR1 MNHNY, CDR2 SVGAGI (reference sequence). The CDR3 here is CASTPWTGSVNEKLFF. CDR3 coding DNA: TGTGCCAGCACCCCTTGGACGGGATCCGTTAATGAAAAACTGTTTTTT.

This chain links TRBV12-3 or TRBV12-4 with TRBJ2-5, with D perhaps TRBD1 (6 bases). The CDR3 spans 12 residues. V lost 7 bases, J lost 4 bases, and 10 bases lay in between. CDR3 in amino acids: CASKQGSETQYF. The CDR3 nucleotides read TGTGCCAGCAAGCAGGGGTCAGAGACCCAGTACTTC.

This clone was recorded only once. The chain employs TRBV19 and TRBJ1-1, with 7 bases fitting TRBD1. Looked up from germline, CDR1 is LNHDA and CDR2 is SQIVND (reference sequence). V lost 6 bases and J lost 3; bases outside the gene matches: 7. The length of the CDR3 is 14 residues. CDR3 in DNA: TGTGCCAGTAGCCCAGGGGGGCGGTACACTGAAGCTTTCTTT. Translation: CASSPGGRYTEAFF.

This chain links TRBV2 with TRBJ1-2, with 9 bases lining up with TRBD1. V lost 10 bases and J lost 6; bases outside the gene matches: 15. In germline, CDR1 is SNHLY, CDR2 FYNNEI. The CDR3 is 15 amino acids. The DNA for the CDR3 is TGTGCCAACGGAAGGGGACAGGGCACGTCTCATGGCTACACCTTC. Amino acid sequence: CANGRGQGTSHGYTF.

The chain recombines TRBV5-6 with TRBJ1-2; 10 positions agree with TRBD1. The J segment lost 3 bases and the V segment lost 3 bases, leaving 8 bases of the junction unmatched. The CDR3 runs 16 residues. From germline, CDR1 is SGHDT and CDR2 YYEEEE. The CDR3 reads CASSSRTGGIDYGYTF. The DNA of the CDR3 is TGTGCCAGCAGCTCCCGGACAGGGGGGATCGACTATGGCTACACCTTC.

This sequence joins TRBV11-2 and TRBJ2-1; 9 bases align to TRBD2. The junction had 10 bases not matched to a gene; V was cut back by 6 bases and J by 7 bases. CDR1 is SGHAT, CDR2 FQNNGV, per germline. This CDR3 has 15 amino acids. The chain's CDR3 is CASSHGASGDNEQFF. The CDR3 nucleotides read TGTGCCAGCAGTCACGGGGCTAGCGGGGATAATGAGCAGTTCTTC. The whole variable domain, filled in from reference TRBV11-2 and TRBJ2-1, reads EAGVAQSPRYKIIEKRQSVAFWCNPISGHATLYWYQQILGQGPKLLIQFQNNGVVDDSQLPKDRFSAERLKGVDSTLKIQPAKLEDSAVYLCASSHGASGDNEQFFGPGTRLTVL.

The chain couples TRBV18 to TRBJ2-3; D unresolved. Deletions cut 4 bases from V and 0 bases from J, with 17 bases between. This CDR3 has 17 amino acids. Germline assignment: CDR1 KGHSH and CDR2 LQKENI. CDR3 amino acids: CASSLTRYQDSTDTQYF. The CDR3 DNA reads as TGTGCCAGCTCACTGACCCGGTATCAGGATAGCACAGATACGCAGTATTTT.

About this clone: The same CDR3 arises from other DNA sequences in this sample as well. The chain recombines TRBV3-1 (or the pseudogene TRBV3-2) with TRBJ2-3; D is ambiguous. This CDR3 region has 13 residues. Germline CDR1 reads LGHDT; CDR2 reads YNNKEL (reference sequence). Trimming took off 3 bases at V and 4 bases at J, with 8 bases between the two ends. The DNA of the CDR3 is TGTGCCAGCAGCCAGAGCTTAGCAGATACGCAGTATTTT. Translating gives CASSQSLADTQYF.

The V call is TRBV7-2, the J call TRBJ2-7, with TRBD1 identical over 8 bases. The V segment lost 0 bases and the J segment 3 bases; nucleotides outside the gene matches: 10. The CDR3 runs 17 residues. CDR1 is SGHTA, CDR2 FQGNSA, per germline. CDR3 in DNA: TGTGCCAGCAGCTTAGCTTCGCAGGGGGCCGGCGGCTACGAGCAGTACTTC. Protein sequence: CASSLASQGAGGYEQYF.

This rearrangement joins TRBV19 to TRBJ2-2; TRBD1 might be the D (7 bases). Germline V gene data show CDR1 as LNHDA and CDR2 as SQIVND (reference sequence). V was pared by 4 bases and J by 6 bases, with 15 bases between. This CDR3 comprises 15 residues. CDR3 DNA sequence: TGTGCCAGTAGTAAGGAGGGGGCGCCGGCCGGGGAGCTGTTTTTT. Protein: CASSKEGAPAGELFF.

The rearrangement joins TRBV6-5 to TRBJ1-4; TRBD1 matches at 7 bases. The length of the CDR3 is 14 residues. Germline loops: CDR1 MNHEY, CDR2 SVGAGI. The V segment lost 6 bases and the J segment 9 bases; nucleotides outside the gene matches: 10. The CDR3 loop is CASSADRERKKLFF. The DNA for the CDR3 is TGTGCCAGCAGCGCCGACAGGGAGAGGAAAAAACTGTTTTTT.

This chain connects TRBV5-6 to TRBJ2-7, with a tentative D call TRBD1 (7 bases). This CDR3 comprises 13 residues. From germline, CDR1 is SGHDT and CDR2 YYEEEE. Trimming took 6 bases from V and 2 from J, leaving 12 bases between them. The CDR3 coding sequence is TGTGCCAGCACCAGGGGGGTTGCCTACGAGCAGTACTTC. Its protein product is CASTRGVAYEQYF.